Many counts were recorded for the clone carrying this T cell receptor beta chain. Its antigen is currently unknown. V shed 5 bases and J shed 5 bases, with 10 bases lying between them. CDR1 and CDR2 from the germline V gene are SGHTA and FQGNSA. There are 13 residues in the CDR3. The sample belongs to a study of T-cell memory formation after mild COVID-19. TCRdb re-called the 5' RACE reads with MiXCR, one entry per CDR3 protein. The table records under 650,000 distinct CDR3 sequences, roughly 18% of them present only once. General study findings and limits: Cross-reactive memory appears to have joined, as suggested by some responding clones showing up in pre-infection memory. Later expanders leaned CD4+, whereas day 15 to 85 contracting clones were balanced CD4/CD8.

The TCR was taken from an adult woman who had mild COVID-19 (a few samples of this study predate the infection). Cell type and time point are not known. This sequence joins TRBV7-2 and TRBJ2-1, with a tentative D call TRBD2 (6 bases). Sequencing input: PBMCs or a T cell subset sorted from them (not recorded which). The CDR3 sequence: CASSRRLDNEQFF. CDR3 sequence (DNA): TGTGCCAGCAGCAGGAGACTAGACAATGAGCAGTTCTTC.